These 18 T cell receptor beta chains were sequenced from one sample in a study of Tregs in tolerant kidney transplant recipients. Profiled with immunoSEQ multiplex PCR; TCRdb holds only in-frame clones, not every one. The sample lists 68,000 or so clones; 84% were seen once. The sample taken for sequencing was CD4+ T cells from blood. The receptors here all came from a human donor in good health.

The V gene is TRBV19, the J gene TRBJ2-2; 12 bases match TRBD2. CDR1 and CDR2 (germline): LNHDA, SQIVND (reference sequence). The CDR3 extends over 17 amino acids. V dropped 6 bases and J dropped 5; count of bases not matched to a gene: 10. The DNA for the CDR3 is TGTGCCAGTAGATGGGCTAGCGGGAGGGCAGGGACCGGGGAGCTGTTTTTT. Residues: CASRWASGRAGTGELFF.

The CDR3 protein is CASSHSGQGGNEQFF. The CDR3 nucleotides are TGTGCCAGCAGCCACTCGGGACAGGGGGGGAATGAGCAGTTCTTC. The rearrangement joins TRBV7-2 to TRBJ2-1, with TRBD1 matching 11 bases. The trim removed 5 bases at V and 7 bases at J, leaving 7 bases unmatched. Germline loops: CDR1 SGHTA, CDR2 FQGNSA. The CDR3 consists of 15 residues.

CDR3 sequence (DNA): TGTGCCAGCAGTCCCCCCCCAGGACACTATGGCTACACCTTC. Its protein product is CASSPPPGHYGYTF. The chain couples TRBV28 to TRBJ1-2; D is undetermined. V lost 5 bases to trimming and J lost 3 bases, with 13 bases between them. This CDR3 has 14 amino acids. CDR1 is MDHEN, CDR2 SYDVKM, per germline.

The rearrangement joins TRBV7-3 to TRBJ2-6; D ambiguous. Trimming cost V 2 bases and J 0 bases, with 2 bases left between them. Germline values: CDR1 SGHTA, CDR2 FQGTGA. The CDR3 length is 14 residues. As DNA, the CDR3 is TGTGCCAGCAGCTTACACTCTGGGGCCAACGTCCTGACTTTC. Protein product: CASSLHSGANVLTF.

CDR3 region: CASSGFNGYEQFF. CDR3 nucleotides: TGTGCCAGCAGTGGATTTAATGGATATGAGCAGTTCTTC. The J gene is TRBJ2-1, the V gene TRBV2; D is ambiguous. Germline lookup yields CDR1 SNHLY and CDR2 FYNNEI. The germline V and J ends were trimmed by 4 bases and 8 bases, with 12 bases remaining between them. The CDR3 is 13 amino acids.

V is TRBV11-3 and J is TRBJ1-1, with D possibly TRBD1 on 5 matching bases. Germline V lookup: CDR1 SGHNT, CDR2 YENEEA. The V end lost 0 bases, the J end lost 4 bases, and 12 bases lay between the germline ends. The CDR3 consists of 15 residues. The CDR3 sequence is CASSLESGSGTEAFF. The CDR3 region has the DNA TGTGCCAGCAGCTTAGAATCAGGGTCAGGCACTGAAGCTTTCTTT.

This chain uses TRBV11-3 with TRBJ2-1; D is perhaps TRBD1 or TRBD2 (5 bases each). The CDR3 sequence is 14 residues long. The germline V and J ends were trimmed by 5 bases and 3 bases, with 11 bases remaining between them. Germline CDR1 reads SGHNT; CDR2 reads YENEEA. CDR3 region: CASSRAGGYNEQFF. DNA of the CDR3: TGTGCCAGCAGCCGTGCTGGGGGCTACAATGAGCAGTTCTTC.

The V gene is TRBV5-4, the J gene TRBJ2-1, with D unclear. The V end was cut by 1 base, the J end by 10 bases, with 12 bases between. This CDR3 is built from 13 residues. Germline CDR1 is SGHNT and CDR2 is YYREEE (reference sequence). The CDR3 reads CASSLTPSDEQFF. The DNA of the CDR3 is TGTGCCAGCAGCTTGACGCCCTCGGACGAGCAGTTCTTC.

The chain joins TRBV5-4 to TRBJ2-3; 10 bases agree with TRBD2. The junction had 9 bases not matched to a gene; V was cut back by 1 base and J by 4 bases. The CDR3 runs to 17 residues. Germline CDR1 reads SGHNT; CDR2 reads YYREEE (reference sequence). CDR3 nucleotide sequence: TGTGCCAGCAGCTTGAATGTTCTAGCGGGAGCGGCAGATACGCAGTATTTT. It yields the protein CASSLNVLAGAADTQYF.

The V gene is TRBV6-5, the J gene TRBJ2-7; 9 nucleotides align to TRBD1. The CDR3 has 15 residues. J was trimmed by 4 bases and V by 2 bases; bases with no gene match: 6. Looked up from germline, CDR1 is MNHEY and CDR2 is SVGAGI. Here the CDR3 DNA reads TGTGCCAGCAGTTACAGTGGGACAGGGACATACGAGCAGTACTTC. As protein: CASSYSGTGTYEQYF.

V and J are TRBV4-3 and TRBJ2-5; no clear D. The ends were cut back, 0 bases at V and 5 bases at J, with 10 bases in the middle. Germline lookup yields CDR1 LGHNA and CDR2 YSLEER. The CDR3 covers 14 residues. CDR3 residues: CASSQDKLVETQYF. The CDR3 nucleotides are TGCGCCAGCAGCCAAGATAAGTTAGTGGAGACCCAGTACTTC.

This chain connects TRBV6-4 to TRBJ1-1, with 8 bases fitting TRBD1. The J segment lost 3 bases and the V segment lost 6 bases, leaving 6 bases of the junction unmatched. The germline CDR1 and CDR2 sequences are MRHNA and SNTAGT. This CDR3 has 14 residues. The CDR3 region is CASRRQGIDTEAFF. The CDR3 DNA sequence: TGTGCCAGCAGGCGACAGGGGATAGACACTGAAGCTTTCTTT.

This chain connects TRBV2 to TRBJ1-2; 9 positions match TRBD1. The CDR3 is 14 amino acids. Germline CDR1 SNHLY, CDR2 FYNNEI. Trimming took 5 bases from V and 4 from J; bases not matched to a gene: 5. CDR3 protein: CASSPQGAGYGYTF. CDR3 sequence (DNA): TGTGCCAGCAGTCCACAGGGGGCTGGCTATGGCTACACCTTC.

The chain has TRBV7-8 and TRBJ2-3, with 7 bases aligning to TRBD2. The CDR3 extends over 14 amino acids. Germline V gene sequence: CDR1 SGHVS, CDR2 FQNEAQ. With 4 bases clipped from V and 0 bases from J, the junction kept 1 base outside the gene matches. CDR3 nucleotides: TGTGCCAGCAGCTGGCGGGGGAGCACAGATACGCAGTATTTT. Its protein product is CASSWRGSTDTQYF.

In DNA, the CDR3 is TGTGCCAGCAGCTCCCCGCCCGGGGCACTAGCCTACGAGCAGTACTTC. It translates to CASSSPPGALAYEQYF. This rearrangement joins TRBV7-8 to TRBJ2-7; D is possibly TRBD1 or TRBD2 (5 bases each). Germline V lookup: CDR1 SGHVS, CDR2 FQNEAQ. CDR3 length: 16 amino acids. V dropped 4 bases and J dropped 2 bases, with 18 bases sitting between them.

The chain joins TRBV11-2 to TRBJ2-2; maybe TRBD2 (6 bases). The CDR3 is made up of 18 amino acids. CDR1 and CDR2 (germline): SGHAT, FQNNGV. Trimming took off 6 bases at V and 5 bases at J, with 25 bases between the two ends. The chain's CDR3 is CASSLSGLALFRTGELFF. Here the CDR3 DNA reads TGTGCCAGCAGTCTCTCGGGACTCGCCCTTTTCCGTACCGGGGAGCTGTTTTTT.

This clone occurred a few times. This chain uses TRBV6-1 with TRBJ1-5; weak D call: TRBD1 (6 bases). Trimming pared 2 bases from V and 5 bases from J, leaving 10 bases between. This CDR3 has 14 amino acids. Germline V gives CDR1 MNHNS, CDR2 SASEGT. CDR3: CASSELNRDQPQHF. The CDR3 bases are TGTGCCAGCAGTGAACTCAACAGGGATCAGCCCCAGCATTTT.

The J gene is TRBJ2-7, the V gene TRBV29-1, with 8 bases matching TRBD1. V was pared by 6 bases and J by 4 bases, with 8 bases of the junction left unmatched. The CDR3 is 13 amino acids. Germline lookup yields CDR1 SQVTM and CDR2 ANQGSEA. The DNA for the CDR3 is TGCAGCGTGGCCGGGACAGGAGCTTACGAGCAGTACTTC. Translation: CSVAGTGAYEQYF.